The rows below give T cell receptor beta chains drawn from one sample of a study of identical twins. A single record per CDR3 protein comes from TCRdb applying MiXCR to the 5' RACE reads. The sample has more than 350,000 distinct CDR3 sequences; approximately 8.8% are singletons. Material: naive T cells sorted from blood. The receptors were gathered from a woman aged 45-65 years in good health. Both conserved end residues are part of each CDR3. The D gene is left open where the match is weak. The size entry is marked missing in some rows and otherwise reads once, few, many or a size class.

abundance | d_gene | j_gene | v_gene | CDR3aa
few | . | TRBJ2-7 | TRBV12-3/TRBV12-4 | CASSLAMEEQYF
many | . | TRBJ1-2 | TRBV6-1 | CASRGGQTNYGYTF
few | . | TRBJ1-1 | TRBV29-1 | CSVGYRLNTEAFF
few | . | TRBJ2-6 | TRBV6-2/TRBV6-3 | CASRRGGANVLTF
. | . | TRBJ2-5 | TRBV24-1 | CATRADGMDKTQYF
many | . | TRBJ2-7 | TRBV12-3/TRBV12-4 | CASSLEGLSRSYEQYF
few | . | TRBJ1-1 | TRBV29-1 | CSVEVPGVAFF
few | TRBD1 | TRBJ2-7 | TRBV11-2 | CASSFSRTGIFHEQYF
. | . | TRBJ2-3 | TRBV7-9 | CASSKPLEGRNTDTQYF
few | . | TRBJ2-7 | TRBV30 | CACPGKQSAYEQYF
many | . | TRBJ2-5 | TRBV25-1 | CASSPRWVSAETQYF
few | . | TRBJ2-7 | TRBV13 | CASRGASHYEQYF
few | . | TRBJ2-1 | TRBV5-1 | CASSFPRGQGGSYNEQFF
. | . | TRBJ1-5 | TRBV6-1 | CAGLGRRQGETRDQPQHF
many | . | TRBJ2-3 | TRBV20-1 | CSARAAEGGGDTQYF
. | . | TRBJ2-1 | TRBV7-7 | CASSAHPQGYNEKFF
. | . | TRBJ1-3 | TRBV11-3 | CASSVRSNPGNTIYF
few | TRBD2 | TRBJ2-5 | TRBV5-1 | CASSLESGLAGVGEETQYF
. | TRBD2 | TRBJ2-1 | TRBV12-3/TRBV12-4 | CASSLGLATGNEQFF
few | . | TRBJ2-1 | TRBV5-1 | CASSGGRSYNEQFF
many | . | TRBJ2-2 | TRBV6-5 | CASSYSNTGELFF
. | TRBD1 | TRBJ2-7 | TRBV5-1 | CASSPQLRGSGDEQYF
. | . | TRBJ2-1 | TRBV19 | CASSMFGSAEHRSYNEQFF
many | TRBD1 | TRBJ2-5 | TRBV5-1 | CASSSHRGETQYF
many | TRBD1 | TRBJ1-1 | TRBV15 | CATALTGEASEAFF
. | . | TRBJ1-2 | TRBV10-1 | CASVDRSGGYTF
few | . | TRBJ2-1 | TRBV6-1 | CASKVGPSYNEQFF
. | TRBD1 | TRBJ2-1 | TRBV7-6 | CASSLNQGVYNEQFF
many | TRBD1 | TRBJ2-4 | TRBV12-3/TRBV12-4 | CASSSGGASIQYF
. | . | TRBJ2-6 | TRBV25-1 | CAAWGGANVLTF
many | . | TRBJ2-6 | TRBV12-3/TRBV12-4 | CASSFPGVGANVLTF
few | TRBD2 | TRBJ2-5 | TRBV10-2 | CATTTSGRRKETQYF
. | . | TRBJ2-1 | TRBV3-1 | CASSSRLGGQFF
. | TRBD2 | TRBJ2-4 | TRBV19 | CASSLRTGGGQLAKNIQYF
many | . | TRBJ1-1 | TRBV30 | CAWRSREFKSEAFF
many | TRBD2 | TRBJ2-3 | TRBV7-9 | CASISWGLAASSTDTQYF
. | . | TRBJ1-3 | TRBV5-1 | CASSGTGTASGNTIYF